Presented here are 20 T cell receptor beta chains from one specimen sequenced in a study of Graves' ophthalmopathy and Graves' hyperthyroidism. Researchers took RNA transcripts and amplified TCR beta CDR3 regions from them. In the first round, RT-PCR was carried out with HTBI primers, and a multiplex PCR formed the second round. MiXCR was run by TCRdb on the multiplex PCR reads, yielding one entry per CDR3 protein. The sample has 650,000 to 800,000 distinct CDR3 sequences, over 40% seen once. The sample was peripheral blood. The receptors stem from an adult man with Graves' ophthalmopathy.

The rearrangement joins TRBV19 to TRBJ1-1, with D uncertain. Germline V gives CDR1 LNHDA, CDR2 SQIVND (reference sequence). The CDR3 is 11 amino acids. V was pared by 11 bases and J by 6 bases, with 13 bases between. The chain's CDR3 is CAWSHSAEAFF. Here the CDR3 DNA reads TGTGCCTGGAGTCATTCGGCTGAAGCTTTCTTT.

The rearrangement joins TRBV15 to TRBJ2-6; D unclear. V lost 3 bases and J 1 base, leaving 10 bases between the germline ends. The CDR3 runs 16 residues. Germline CDR1 reads LNHNV; CDR2 reads YYDKDF (reference sequence). CDR3 coding DNA: TGTGCCACCAGCAGCTTGGAGCCTTCTGGGGCCAACGTCCTGACTTTC. Its translation is CATSSLEPSGANVLTF.

This clonotype was observed a handful of times. CDR3 region: CATSDPNTDTQYF. CDR3 bases: TGTGCCACCAGTGACCCAAACACAGATACGCAGTATTTT. The chain combines TRBV24-1 with TRBJ2-3; D unclear. The CDR3 covers 13 residues. Germline loops: CDR1 KGHDR, CDR2 SFDVKD. V dropped 4 bases and J dropped 2 bases, with 6 bases sitting between them.

The chain is built from TRBV9 and TRBJ1-2; D may be TRBD1 (5 bases). Trimming left V 7 bases short and J 4 bases short, with 17 bases between. This CDR3 spans 14 amino acids. Germline CDR1 SGDLS, CDR2 YYNGEE. The CDR3 protein is CASPRGGAAYGYTF. DNA of the CDR3: TGTGCCAGCCCGCGTGGAGGGGCTGCCTATGGCTACACCTTC.

A note on this clonotype: This clone may be a read error of a much larger clone one base away. The chain joins TRBV11-1 to TRBJ2-5; the D call may be TRBD1 or TRBD2 (5 bases each). This CDR3 has 17 residues. Germline-derived CDR1 and CDR2 are SGHAT and FQDESV (reference sequence). The CDR3 DNA reads TGTGCCAGCAGCGTAGAGAGGGCGACAGACAACCACGAGACCCAGTACTTC. It codes for CASSVERATDNHETQYF.

In this sample, this clonotype turned up many times. The V call is TRBV7-8, the J call TRBJ2-7; TRBD2 agrees at 9 bases. Germline CDR1 reads SGHVS; CDR2 reads FQNEAQ. The CDR3 runs 16 residues. The V segment lost 2 bases and the J segment 7 bases; nucleotides outside the gene matches: 12. CDR3 in DNA: TGTGCCAGCAGCTTACAGGGACTAGCTGATCTTGGAGAGCAGTACTTC. This codes for CASSLQGLADLGEQYF.

Turning to this clonotype: Possible read error: a much larger clone is one base away. This sequence joins TRBV15 and TRBJ1-5; D is perhaps TRBD1 (5 bases). Germline V gene lookup returns CDR1 LNHNV and CDR2 YYDKDF (reference sequence). There are 17 residues in the CDR3. Trimming removed 0 bases at V and 9 bases at J, with 21 bases between. This chain's CDR3 is CATSRDLVRQLRVPQHF. The CDR3 nucleotides read TGTGCCACCAGCAGAGATCTCGTAAGACAGCTCAGGGTGCCCCAGCATTTT.

The chain combines TRBV7-9 with TRBJ2-3, with D perhaps given as TRBD1 or TRBD2 (5 bases each). Trimming removed 3 bases from V and 2 bases from J, with 9 bases in between. This CDR3 region has 14 residues. Germline lookup yields CDR1 SEHNR and CDR2 FQNEAQ (reference sequence). The CDR3 DNA follows: TGTGCCAGCAGCTTCACCGGGACCACAGATACGCAGTATTTT. This codes for CASSFTGTTDTQYF.

This clonotype was seen ten or more times. The chain combines TRBV25-1 with TRBJ2-7; D is undetermined. The V and J ends lost 3 bases and 0 bases respectively, with 15 bases between them. Looked up from germline, CDR1 is MGHDK and CDR2 is SYGVNS. The CDR3 contains 16 residues. CDR3 sequence: CASSDPSRAGSYEQYF. As DNA, the CDR3 is TGTGCCAGCAGTGACCCCTCCCGGGCCGGCTCCTACGAGCAGTACTTC.

Points on this clonotype: At one of its ends the junction is not consistent with the germline gene, which may arise from a read error. This chain uses TRBV10-2 with TRBJ1-4, with a tentative D call TRBD1 (5 bases). CDR3 length: 11 residues. CDR1 is WSHSY and CDR2 is SAAADI in the germline V gene. CDR3 DNA sequence: TGCGCCAGCAGCGACAGCGATAAACTGTTCTTT. Translating it yields CASSDSDKLFF.

Comments on this clonotype: A much bigger clone sits one base away, suggesting this may be a read error. The chain recombines TRBV10-3 with TRBJ1-1; no definite D call. Germline CDR1 and CDR2: ENHRY and SYGVKD. The CDR3 covers 13 residues. The V gene lost 3 bases and the J gene lost 3 bases, with 8 bases spanning the gap. The DNA of the CDR3 is TGTGCCATCAGTGATCAACCACACACTGAAGCTTTCTTT. This gives the protein CAISDQPHTEAFF.

This clonotype has a count of ten or more. The J gene is TRBJ1-2, the V gene TRBV7-8, with no clear D. Trimming took off 1 base at V and 4 bases at J, with 16 bases between the two ends. In germline, CDR1 is SGHVS, CDR2 FQNEAQ. CDR3 length equals 16 residues. DNA of the CDR3: TGTGCCAGCAGCTTAGAATCGGACGTTACAAGCTATGGCTACACCTTC. It codes for CASSLESDVTSYGYTF. Variable domain in full (rest from reference TRBV7-8 and TRBJ1-2): GAGVSQSPRYKVAKRGQDVALRCDPISGHVSLFWYQQALGQGPEFLTYFQNEAQLDKSGLPSDRFFAERPEGSVSTLKIQRTQQEDSAVYLCASSLESDVTSYGYTFGSGTRLTVV.

This clonotype came up once. The chain links TRBV24-1 to TRBJ2-7, with TRBD2 identical over 9 bases. Germline V gives CDR1 KGHDR, CDR2 SFDVKD. This CDR3 comprises 13 residues. Here the CDR3 reads CAPAGGSDTRQYF. DNA of the CDR3: TGTGCTCCAGCGGGGGGCTCCGATACCCGGCAGTACTTC.

The V gene is TRBV29-1, the J gene TRBJ1-1, with 8 bases that match TRBD1. The ends lost 3 bases at V and 2 bases at J; junction bases unmatched: 8. The CDR3 consists of 15 residues. CDR1 and CDR2 (germline): SQVTM, ANQGSEA. Written as DNA, the CDR3 is TGCAGCGTTGACTTGTATGGGACAGGTAACACTGAAGCTTTCTTT. Translation: CSVDLYGTGNTEAFF.

V gene TRBV10-3 combines with J gene TRBJ2-6; TRBD1 might be the D (6 bases). CDR1 ENHRY and CDR2 SYGVKD come from the germline V gene. There are 19 residues in the CDR3. V lost 6 bases to trimming and J lost 1 base, with 22 bases between them. CDR3 nucleotides: TGTGCCATCAGGACAGGTGGCAGGGCGAGCGAGTCTGGGGCCAACGTCCTGACTTTC. Translation gives CAIRTGGRASESGANVLTF.

The chain employs TRBV29-1 and TRBJ1-2, with D maybe TRBD1 (6 bases). The CDR3 is made up of 14 amino acids. The germline V gene encodes CDR1 SQVTM and CDR2 ANQGSEA. Trimming took 3 bases from V and 7 from J, leaving 18 bases between them. This CDR3 reads CSVETGPSAPGYTF. The CDR3 DNA sequence: TGCAGCGTTGAGACAGGTCCTTCCGCTCCTGGCTACACCTTC.

In this sample, this clonotype turned up many times. The V call is TRBV7-9, the J call TRBJ1-3; D is uncertain. Trimming took 3 bases from V and 2 from J, leaving 8 bases between them. CDR1 and CDR2 (germline): SEHNR, FQNEAQ (reference sequence). The CDR3 covers 14 residues. The CDR3: CASSFSLPGNTIYF. Written as DNA, the CDR3 is TGTGCCAGCAGCTTCAGTCTACCTGGAAACACCATATATTTT.

At least ten counts were recorded for this clonotype. The CDR3 spells CASSFVSSEKLFF. The CDR3 DNA is TGTGCCAGCAGCTTTGTCTCCTCCGAAAAACTGTTTTTT. The chain has TRBV7-9 and TRBJ1-4; D is uncertain. V was clipped by 3 bases and J by 8 bases, with 10 bases between them. The CDR3 runs 13 residues. CDR1 and CDR2 (germline): SEHNR, FQNEAQ (reference sequence).

The genes are TRBV4-2 and TRBJ1-1, with TRBD1 matching over 10 bases. V lost 5 bases, J lost 5 bases, and 5 bases stayed unmatched. CDR3 size: 14 residues. Germline CDR1 LGHNA, CDR2 YNFKEQ. The CDR3 DNA sequence: TGTGCCAGCAGCGACCGGGACAGGGGTACTGAAGCTTTCTTT. This sequence encodes CASSDRDRGTEAFF.

This clonotype was counted a few times. This chain connects TRBV2 to TRBJ1-5, with 7 bases identical to TRBD1. The CDR3 is 13 amino acids. Germline CDR1 and CDR2: SNHLY and FYNNEI. Germline trimming cut 6 bases from V and 9 bases from J; bases unmatched to any gene: 8. The CDR3 here is CASRGQVRGPQHF. In DNA form, the CDR3 reads TGTGCCAGCAGAGGACAGGTTCGCGGGCCCCAGCATTTT. Supplemented by reference TRBV2 and TRBJ1-5, the full variable domain reads EPEVTQTPSHQVTQMGQEVILRCVPISNHLYFYWYRQILGQKVEFLVSFYNNEISEKSEIFDDQFSVERPDGSNFTLKIRSTKLEDSAMYFCASRGQVRGPQHFGDGTRLSIL.